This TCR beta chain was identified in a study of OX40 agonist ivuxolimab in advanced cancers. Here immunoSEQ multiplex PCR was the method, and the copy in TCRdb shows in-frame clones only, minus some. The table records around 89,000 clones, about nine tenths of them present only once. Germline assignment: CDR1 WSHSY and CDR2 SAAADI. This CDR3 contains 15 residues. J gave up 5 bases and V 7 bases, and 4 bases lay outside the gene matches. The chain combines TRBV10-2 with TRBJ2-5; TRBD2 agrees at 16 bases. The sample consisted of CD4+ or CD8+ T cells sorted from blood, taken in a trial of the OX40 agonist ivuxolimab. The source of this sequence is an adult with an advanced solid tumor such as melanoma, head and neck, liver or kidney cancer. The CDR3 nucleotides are TGCGCCAGCACCGGGACTAGCGGGAGGGCGGAGACCCAGTACTTC. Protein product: CASTGTSGRAETQYF.